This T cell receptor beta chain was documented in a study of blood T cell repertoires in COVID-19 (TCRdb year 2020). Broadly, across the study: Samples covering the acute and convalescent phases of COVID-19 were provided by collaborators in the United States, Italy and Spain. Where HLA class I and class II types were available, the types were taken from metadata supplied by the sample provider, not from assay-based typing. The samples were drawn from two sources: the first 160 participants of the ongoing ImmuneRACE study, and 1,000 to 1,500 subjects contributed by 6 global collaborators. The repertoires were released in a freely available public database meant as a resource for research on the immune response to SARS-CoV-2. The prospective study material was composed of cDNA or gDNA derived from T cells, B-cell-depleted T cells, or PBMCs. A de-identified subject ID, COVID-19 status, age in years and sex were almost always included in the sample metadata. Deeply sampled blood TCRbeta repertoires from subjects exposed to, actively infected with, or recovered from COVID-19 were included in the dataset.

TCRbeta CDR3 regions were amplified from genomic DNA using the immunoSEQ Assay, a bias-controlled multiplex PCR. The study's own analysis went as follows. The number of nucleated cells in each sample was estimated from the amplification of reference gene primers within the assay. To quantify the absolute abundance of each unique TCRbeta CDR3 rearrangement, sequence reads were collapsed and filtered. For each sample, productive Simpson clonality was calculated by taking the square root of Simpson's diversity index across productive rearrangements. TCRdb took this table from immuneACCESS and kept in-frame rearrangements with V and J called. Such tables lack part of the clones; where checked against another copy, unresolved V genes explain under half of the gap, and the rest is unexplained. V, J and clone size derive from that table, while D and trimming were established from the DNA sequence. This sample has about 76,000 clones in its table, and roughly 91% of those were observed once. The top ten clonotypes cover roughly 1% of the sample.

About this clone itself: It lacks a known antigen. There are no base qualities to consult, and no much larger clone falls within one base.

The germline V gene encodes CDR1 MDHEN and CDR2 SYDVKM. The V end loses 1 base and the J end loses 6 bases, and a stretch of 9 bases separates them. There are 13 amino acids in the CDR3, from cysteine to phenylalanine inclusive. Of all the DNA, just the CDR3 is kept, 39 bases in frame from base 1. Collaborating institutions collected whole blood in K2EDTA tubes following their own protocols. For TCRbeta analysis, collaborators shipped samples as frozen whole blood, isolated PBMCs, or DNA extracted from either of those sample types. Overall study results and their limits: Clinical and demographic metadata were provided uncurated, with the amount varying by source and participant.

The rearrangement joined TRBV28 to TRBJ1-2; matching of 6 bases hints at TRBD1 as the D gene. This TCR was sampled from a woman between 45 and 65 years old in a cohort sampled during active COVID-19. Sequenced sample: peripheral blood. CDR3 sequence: CASSLSGQNGYTF. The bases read TGTGCCAGCAGTTTATCGGGACAAAATGGCTACACCTTC.